This T cell receptor (beta chain) was sequenced during a study of cytomegalovirus exposure and HLA in healthy donors. Clones were read by immunoSEQ multiplex PCR, and TCRdb kept only the in-frame ones, dropping some. The data contain 55,000 to 75,000 clones, approximately 95% of them singletons. Germline V lookup: CDR1 LNHDA, CDR2 SQIVND (reference sequence). The CDR3 length is 16 residues. Trimming cost V 4 bases and J 4 bases; bases outside gene matches: 10. The TCR comes from a young woman in good health and CMV-seropositive. This chain connects TRBV19 to TRBJ1-1, with 9 bases fitting TRBD1. Sequenced: PBMCs. This chain's CDR3 is CASSKQGARIVTEAFF. The CDR3 nucleotides read TGTGCCAGTAGTAAACAGGGGGCGCGGATAGTCACTGAAGCTTTCTTT.